This TCR beta chain was identified during a study of cytomegalovirus exposure and HLA in healthy donors. Study-level points and caveats: 87-base-pair reads could not separate some V segments, including TRBV6-2 and TRBV6-3. Later on, an analysis found that several of the most significant clusters appeared to be linked to common viral pathogens, which included parvovirus B19. As a later analysis revealed, most CMV-associated TCR beta chains appeared HLA-restricted. Presence/absence analyses assumed roughly uniform sequencing depth across donors, which may not hold.

Germline CDR1 SGHDT, CDR2 YYEEEE. This CDR3 is built from 15 residues. Trimming removed 0 bases at V and 2 bases at J, with 9 bases between. With 60 Vbeta and 13 Jbeta primers, the PCR was carried out. The repertoire was sequenced with immunoSEQ multiplex PCR; TCRdb's copy has only in-frame clones and lacks some. The listing records about 78,000 clones. As for this clone: Its antigen remains unidentified.

Sequencing was carried out using PBMCs. The J gene is TRBJ1-5, the V gene TRBV5-6; D unclear. The TCR comes from a female donor in good health and CMV-seropositive. The CDR3 spells CASSLGSLGNQPQHF. Written as DNA, the CDR3 is TGTGCCAGCAGCTTGGGTAGCTTGGGCAATCAGCCCCAGCATTTT.